The clone carrying this TCR beta chain was found a few times. Its target is not known. Germline values: CDR1 GTSNPN, CDR2 SVGIG (reference sequence). The CDR3 spans 15 residues. Trimming at V came to 0 bases and at J to 1 base, leaving 6 bases not matched to a gene. The data were obtained in a study of cytomegalovirus exposure and HLA in healthy donors. Study-level results: A few CMV-associated chains were confirmed in vitro to be specific for CMV antigens.

Primers included in the PCR were 60 Vbeta and 13 Jbeta primers. Method: immunoSEQ multiplex PCR; TCRdb's copy keeps in-frame clones and lacks some. The data show roughly 150,000 clones, roughly 70% seen once. The rearrangement uses TRBV30 and TRBJ2-7; 7 bases are shared with TRBD1. The sequence came from a man between 60 and 75 years old in good health and CMV-seronegative. The source material was PBMCs. The CDR3 spells CAWSVKGGASYEQYF. Written as DNA, the CDR3 is TGTGCCTGGAGTGTTAAAGGGGGCGCATCCTACGAGCAGTACTTC.